This T cell receptor beta chain is from a study of shared clonotypes between healthy human individuals. The study, taken as a whole, reports: It was only blood that was sampled, and tissue repertoires likely differ.

The table came from immunoSEQ multiplex PCR; TCRdb's copy has only in-frame clones and leaves some out. This sample has 450,000 to 500,000 clones, with roughly 80% found just once. The table lists this clone with many counts. The antigen is undetermined. At the DNA level, this CDR3 is encoded by other sequences in the same sample as well. Germline V CDR1 and CDR2: SEHNR, FQNEAQ (reference sequence). This CDR3 contains 13 residues. Trimming removed 1 base from V and 8 bases from J; junction bases left unmatched: 1. This TCR came from a woman aged 40 to 55 in good health. Some clones in this sample may be carry-over from other donors' samples. The rearrangement joins TRBV7-9 to TRBJ1-1, with 10 positions matching TRBD1. The sequenced material came from PBMCs. CDR3 nucleotides: TGTGCCAGCAGCTTAGAGACAGGGGGCGAAGCTTTCTTT. Encoded protein: CASSLETGGEAFF. Filled out from reference TRBV7-9 and TRBJ1-1, the complete variable domain reads DTGVSQNPRHKITKRGQNVTFRCDPISEHNRLYWYRQTLGQGPEFLTYFQNEAQLEKSRLLSDRFSAERPKGSFSTLEIQRTEQGDSAMYLCASSLETGGEAFFGQGTRLTVV.